The 14 T cell receptor beta chains below were found in one sample sequenced in a study of blood T cell repertoires in COVID-19. Data came from immunoSEQ multiplex PCR; TCRdb stores just in-frame clones and leaves some out. The sample has roughly 150,000 clones, roughly 87% seen once; the top ten hold over 4.5%. Sequences were obtained from peripheral blood. The receptor set was obtained from a human donor in a cohort sampled during active COVID-19.

This rearrangement joins TRBV5-4 to TRBJ2-5, with D perhaps matching TRBD1 (6 bases). The CDR3 sequence is 18 residues long. Germline CDR1 and CDR2: SGHNT and YYREEE (reference sequence). V was shortened by 3 bases and J by 6 bases, with 27 bases between the two germline ends. CDR3 region: CASSSPGASPQSIQTQYF. In nucleotides, the CDR3 is TGTGCCAGCAGCTCCCCAGGGGCTAGCCCCCAAAGTATCCAGACCCAGTACTTC.

The chain joins TRBV30 to TRBJ2-1; D gene uncertain. This CDR3 comprises 14 residues. V dropped 3 bases and J dropped 1 base, with 10 bases sitting between them. Germline-derived CDR1 and CDR2 are GTSNPN and SVGIG (reference sequence). CDR3 sequence reads: CAWSLQHSYNEQFF. CDR3 sequence (DNA): TGTGCCTGGAGCCTACAGCATTCCTACAATGAGCAGTTCTTC.

The rearrangement uses TRBV7-9 and TRBJ1-4; D may be TRBD1 (5 bases). Trimming took off 0 bases at V and 8 bases at J, with 10 bases between the two ends. Germline values: CDR1 SEHNR, CDR2 FQNEAQ (reference sequence). The CDR3 runs to 14 residues. The CDR3 protein is CASSLAGASEKLFF. CDR3 DNA sequence: TGTGCCAGCAGCTTAGCAGGGGCAAGCGAAAAACTGTTTTTT.

The chain has TRBV10-3 and TRBJ2-7; 9 positions agree with TRBD2. The CDR3 totals 16 residues. J gave up 1 base and V 0 bases, and 4 bases lay outside the gene matches. The germline gives CDR1 ENHRY, CDR2 SYGVKD. The CDR3 DNA sequence: TGTGCCATCAGTGAGTCAGTAGCGGGAGCTTCCTACGAGCAGTACTTC. This encodes CAISESVAGASYEQYF.

V and J are TRBV27 and TRBJ2-7, with D perhaps TRBD1 (6 bases). This CDR3 has 16 amino acids. Germline CDR1 is MNHEY and CDR2 is SMNVEV (reference sequence). V was trimmed by 1 base and J by 4 bases, leaving 17 bases between them. The CDR3 region has the DNA TGTGCCAGCAGTTTATGGGGGCGGATCCGGATATACGAGCAGTACTTC. As protein: CASSLWGRIRIYEQYF.

The gene calls are TRBV3-1 (or the pseudogene TRBV3-2) and TRBJ2-7; perhaps TRBD2 as D (6 bases). Germline CDR1 is LGHDT and CDR2 is YNNKEL (reference sequence). The CDR3 loop spans 16 amino acids. Trimming pared 3 bases from V and 6 bases from J, leaving 21 bases between. In DNA form, the CDR3 reads TGTGCCAGCAGCCACCGAACTCTGGGGGGTACGGGCGAGCAGTACTTC. This codes for CASSHRTLGGTGEQYF.

This sequence joins TRBV27 and TRBJ2-1; TRBD2 matches 8 bases. CDR1 MNHEY and CDR2 SMNVEV come from the germline V gene (reference sequence). The CDR3 runs to 15 residues. Losses at the gene ends were 5 bases for V and 4 bases for J; bases not matched to a gene: 7. The CDR3 loop reads CASSQAGDGYNEQFF. CDR3 DNA sequence: TGTGCCAGCAGTCAAGCGGGAGATGGTTACAATGAGCAGTTCTTC.

V gene TRBV6-1 combines with J gene TRBJ1-6, with D perhaps TRBD1 (6 bases). The length of the CDR3 is 16 residues. Trimming took 2 bases from V and 0 from J, leaving 8 bases between them. Germline V gene data show CDR1 as MNHNS and CDR2 as SASEGT. CDR3 bases: TGTGCCAGCAGTGAAACAGGGAGCTCCTATAATTCACCCCTCCACTTT. Its protein is CASSETGSSYNSPLHF.

The chain uses TRBV28 and TRBJ1-4; D is possibly TRBD1 (6 bases). Germline-derived CDR1 and CDR2 are MDHEN and SYDVKM. The CDR3 contains 15 residues. V shed 5 bases and J shed 8 bases, with 18 bases lying between them. For the CDR3, the DNA is TGTGCCAGCAGTACCCAGGGGCCCGGGAAGGAAAAACTGTTTTTT. Protein: CASSTQGPGKEKLFF.

CDR3 nucleotide sequence: TGTGCCAGTAGTATCGGGACAGCGGCTAACTATGGCTACACCTTC. Translated, it gives CASSIGTAANYGYTF. The chain has TRBV19 and TRBJ1-2; 7 bases map to TRBD1. CDR1 is LNHDA and CDR2 is SQIVND in the germline V gene (reference sequence). This CDR3 has 15 residues. J lost 0 bases, V lost 3 bases, and 4 bases had no gene match.

The chain couples TRBV6-8 to TRBJ1-2, with 9 positions matching TRBD1. V lost 2 bases and J lost 8; bases outside the gene matches: 9. Per the germline V gene, CDR1 is MNHGY and CDR2 is SAAAGT. This CDR3 contains 15 residues. The CDR3 bases are TGTGCCAGCAGTTACCCGATAGGACAGGGGAACGGCTACACCTTC. Amino acids: CASSYPIGQGNGYTF.

The chain recombines TRBV24-1 with TRBJ1-2, with 8 bases fitting TRBD1. CDR1 and CDR2 (germline): KGHDR, SFDVKD. This CDR3 is 16 amino acids long. J gave up 4 bases and V 2 bases, and 8 bases lay outside the gene matches. CDR3 sequence: CATSDSARTGSYGYTF. The CDR3, as DNA: TGTGCCACCAGTGATTCTGCCCGGACAGGGAGCTATGGCTACACCTTC.

This clone was observed a few times. The J gene is TRBJ2-2, the V gene TRBV5-6; TRBD2 might be the D (5 bases). The length of the CDR3 is 15 residues. V was pared by 1 base and J by 4 bases, with 11 bases between. CDR1 and CDR2 (germline): SGHDT, YYEEEE. CDR3 loop: CASSLYGEGTGELFF. The CDR3 DNA is TGTGCCAGCAGCTTGTACGGGGAAGGCACCGGGGAGCTGTTTTTT. Supplemented by reference TRBV5-6 and TRBJ2-2, the full variable domain reads DAGVTQSPTHLIKTRGQQVTLRCSPKSGHDTVSWYQQALGQGPQFIFQYYEEEERQRGNFPDRFSGHQFPNYSSELNVNALLLGDSALYLCASSLYGEGTGELFFGEGSRLTVL.

V and J are TRBV7-9 and TRBJ2-1; 8 positions agree with TRBD2. This CDR3 spans 17 amino acids. In germline, CDR1 is SEHNR, CDR2 FQNEAQ (reference sequence). The J segment lost 1 base and the V segment lost 3 bases, leaving 8 bases of the junction unmatched. CDR3 in DNA: TGTGCCAGCAGCTTCCCGGGACTAGGGGGGTCCTACAATGAGCAGTTCTTC. It is translated as CASSFPGLGGSYNEQFF.